A selection of T cell receptor beta chains follows, all from one sample in a study of OX40 agonist ivuxolimab in advanced cancers. Profiled with immunoSEQ multiplex PCR; TCRdb holds only in-frame clones, not every one. The sample includes 100,000 to 150,000 clones, around 90% of them seen just once. Sample: CD4+ or CD8+ T cells sorted from blood, taken in a trial of the OX40 agonist ivuxolimab. These receptors originate from an adult with an advanced solid tumor such as melanoma, head and neck, liver or kidney cancer. Each CDR3 is given with its conserved first and last residue. The D gene is left open where the match is weak. The size field is filled for only some rows; it gives once, few, many or a size class.

CDR3aa,CDR3nt,v_gene,d_gene,j_gene,abundance
CASSPFTTNEKLFF,TGTGCCAGCAGCCCCTTTACGACTAATGAAAAACTGTTTTTT,TRBV28,NA,TRBJ1-4,NA
CASTSAGTYNEQFF,TGTGCCAGCACGTCGGCGGGAACCTACAATGAGCAGTTCTTC,TRBV25-1,NA,TRBJ2-1,NA
CASSGTSASYEQYF,TGTGCCAGCAGCGGCACTAGCGCCTCCTACGAGCAGTACTTC,TRBV9,TRBD2,TRBJ2-7,NA
CASSFEANTGELFF,TGTGCCAGCAGCTTCGAAGCGAACACCGGGGAGCTGTTTTTT,TRBV7-9,NA,TRBJ2-2,NA
CASSEIEGLWAGSQHF,TGTGCCAGCAGTGAAATCGAGGGTCTCTGGGCCGGATCCCAGCATTTT,TRBV2,NA,TRBJ1-5,NA
CASSTATYNEQFF,TGCGCCAGCAGCACAGCTACGTACAATGAGCAGTTCTTC,TRBV5-1,NA,TRBJ2-1,NA
CASSLGLALGETQYF,TGTGCCAGCAGCCTGGGACTAGCCTTGGGCGAGACCCAGTACTTC,TRBV7-2,TRBD2,TRBJ2-5,NA
CASSYSSPYNEQFF,TGTGCCAGCAGTTATTCTAGCCCCTATAATGAGCAGTTCTTC,TRBV6-5,NA,TRBJ2-1,NA
CASSPTGTSLYEQYF,TGTGCCAGCTCACCCACCGGGACTAGCCTATACGAGCAGTACTTC,TRBV18,TRBD2,TRBJ2-7,once
CASSQSGVREKLFF,TGTGCCAGCAGCCAGTCAGGGGTACGGGAAAAACTGTTTTTT,TRBV5-8,NA,TRBJ1-4,NA
CASSIELGKRTDTQYF,TGTGCCAGTAGTATAGAACTCGGGAAACGCACAGATACGCAGTATTTT,TRBV19,NA,TRBJ2-3,NA
CASSEDRGYYGYTF,TGTGCCAGCAGTGAAGACAGGGGTTACTATGGCTACACCTTC,TRBV2,TRBD1,TRBJ1-2,NA
CASSKDRSGRTADTQYF,TGTGCCAGCAGCAAAGATCGGTCAGGGCGGACCGCAGATACGCAGTATTTT,TRBV21-1,NA,TRBJ2-3,NA
CASKQTTEAFF,TGTGCCAGTAAGCAGACCACTGAAGCTTTCTTT,TRBV19,NA,TRBJ1-1,NA
CASSLWEVRSGNTIYF,TGTGCCAGCAGTTTATGGGAGGTACGGTCCGGAAACACCATATATTTT,TRBV28,NA,TRBJ1-3,NA
CASSLPGETQYF,TGTGCCAGCTCCCTCCCAGGGGAGACCCAGTACTTC,TRBV18,NA,TRBJ2-5,NA
CASSRIAGGTGELFF,TGTGCCAGCAGCAGAATAGCGGGAGGAACCGGGGAGCTGTTTTTT,TRBV7-9,TRBD2,TRBJ2-2,NA
CASSPPGQGAYEQFF,TGTGCCAGCAGCCCCCCGGGACAGGGGGCCTATGAGCAGTTCTTC,TRBV7-2,TRBD1,TRBJ2-1,once
CASSLRTASSQETQYF,TGCGCCAGCAGCTTGAGGACAGCTTCTAGCCAAGAGACCCAGTACTTC,TRBV5-1,NA,TRBJ2-5,once
CASSLERDFYEQYF,TGTGCCAGCAGCCTGGAGAGGGACTTCTACGAGCAGTACTTC,TRBV28,NA,TRBJ2-7,NA
CASSLTGFGTGGANEQFF,TGTGCCAGCAGTTTAACTGGATTCGGGACAGGGGGCGCGAATGAGCAGTTCTTC,TRBV28,TRBD1,TRBJ2-1,once
CASSITQRTGELFF,TGTGCCAGCAGCATAACTCAGAGGACCGGGGAGCTGTTTTTT,TRBV11-3,NA,TRBJ2-2,NA
CASTTGTATNYGYTF,TGTGCCAGCACTACCGGGACAGCTACTAACTATGGCTACACCTTC,TRBV2,TRBD1,TRBJ1-2,NA
CATSWGENNQPQHF,TGTGCCACCTCCTGGGGGGAGAACAATCAGCCCCAGCATTTT,TRBV28,NA,TRBJ1-5,NA
CASSLGALAGVRHEQYF,TGTGCCAGCAGCCTAGGGGCGCTAGCGGGAGTGAGACACGAGCAGTACTTC,TRBV7-6,TRBD2,TRBJ2-7,NA
CASSVEGTSNQPQHF,TGTGCCAGCAGCGTAGAAGGGACTAGCAATCAGCCCCAGCATTTT,TRBV9,NA,TRBJ1-5,once
CASSPDGQNYGYTF,TGCGCCAGCAGCCCCGATGGGCAGAACTATGGCTACACCTTC,TRBV4-1,NA,TRBJ1-2,NA
CASSGTLDTEAFF,TGTGCCAGCAGTGGGACGTTGGACACTGAAGCTTTCTTT,TRBV2,NA,TRBJ1-1,NA
CASSLRLGQGKIEAFF,TGTGCCAGCAGCTTGAGACTGGGGCAAGGCAAGATTGAAGCTTTCTTT,TRBV7-2,NA,TRBJ1-1,NA
CASSQDWRTGGGLETQYF,TGTGCCAGCAGCCAAGATTGGAGGACAGGCGGAGGTTTGGAGACCCAGTACTTC,TRBV14,TRBD1,TRBJ2-5,once
CASSMGIGTGGQETQYF,TGTGCCAGCAGCATGGGGATTGGAACAGGGGGCCAAGAGACCCAGTACTTC,TRBV9,TRBD1,TRBJ2-5,NA
CASNLLGQSYEQYF,TGTGCCAGCAACCTGTTGGGACAGTCCTACGAGCAGTACTTC,TRBV6-6,TRBD1,TRBJ2-7,NA
CASSSYHRNQETQYF,TGTGCCAGCAGCTCGTATCATAGGAACCAAGAGACCCAGTACTTC,TRBV7-9,NA,TRBJ2-5,once
CAISEIGWASGSLTDTQYF,TGTGCCATCAGTGAGATCGGATGGGCTAGCGGGAGTTTGACAGATACGCAGTATTTT,TRBV10-3,TRBD2,TRBJ2-3,NA
CASSYQNTEAFF,TGCGCCAGCAGCTACCAGAACACTGAAGCTTTCTTT,TRBV5-1,NA,TRBJ1-1,NA
CASRGGSAPPDTQYF,TGTGCCAGCAGGGGCGGGTCAGCCCCACCTGATACGCAGTATTTT,TRBV28,NA,TRBJ2-3,NA
CASSPQGAEEQYF,TGTGCCAGCAGCCCACAGGGGGCGGAAGAGCAGTACTTC,TRBV6-5,TRBD1,TRBJ2-7,NA
CASSWTSGDLSYEQYF,TGTGCCAGCAGTTGGACTAGCGGGGACTTATCCTACGAGCAGTACTTC,TRBV2,TRBD2,TRBJ2-7,NA